The present T cell receptor (beta chain) was sequenced within a study of PD-L1 blockade in urothelial cancer. Study-level information: Blood analysis occurred 3 weeks (second dose) and 6 weeks after treatment start.

The method was immunoSEQ multiplex PCR; TCRdb's version includes in-frame clones alone and lacks a portion of them. Seen here are under 90,000 clones, approximately 90% observed once, and the top ten hold around 10%. Deletions cut 2 bases from V and 9 bases from J, with 10 bases between. CDR1 and CDR2 from the germline V gene are SNHLY and FYNNEI. The CDR3 is 12 residues long. Diagnoses among patients were locally advanced or metastatic urothelial carcinoma. The material sequenced was PBMCs, taken around atezolizumab (anti-PD-L1) treatment. This receptor was identified in a man between 60 and 75 years old with urothelial cancer. The chain carries TRBV2 and TRBJ2-5; possible D gene TRBD1, 6 bases. The CDR3 DNA follows: TGTGCCAGCAGTGAACCCCCAGGGGCCCAGTACTTC. Protein: CASSEPPGAQYF.